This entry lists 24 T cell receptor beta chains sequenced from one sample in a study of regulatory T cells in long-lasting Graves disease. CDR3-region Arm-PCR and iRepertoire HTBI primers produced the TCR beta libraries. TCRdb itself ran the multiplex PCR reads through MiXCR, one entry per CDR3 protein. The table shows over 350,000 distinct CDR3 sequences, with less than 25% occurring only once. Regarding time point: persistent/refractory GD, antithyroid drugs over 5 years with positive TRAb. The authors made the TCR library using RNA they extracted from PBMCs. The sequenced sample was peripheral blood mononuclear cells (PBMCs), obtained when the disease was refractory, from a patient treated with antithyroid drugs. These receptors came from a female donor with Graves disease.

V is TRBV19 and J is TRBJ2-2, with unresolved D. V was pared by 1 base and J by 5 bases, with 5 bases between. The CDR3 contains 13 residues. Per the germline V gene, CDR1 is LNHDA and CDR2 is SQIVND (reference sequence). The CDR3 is CASSIGLTGELFF. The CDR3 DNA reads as TGTGCCAGTAGTATAGGTCTTACCGGGGAGCTGTTTTTT.

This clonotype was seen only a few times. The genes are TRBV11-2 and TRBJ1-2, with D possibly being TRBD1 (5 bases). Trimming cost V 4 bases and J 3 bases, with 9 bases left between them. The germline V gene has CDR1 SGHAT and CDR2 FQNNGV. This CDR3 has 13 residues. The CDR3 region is CASSSGWDYGYTF. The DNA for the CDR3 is TGTGCCAGCAGCTCAGGGTGGGACTATGGCTACACCTTC.

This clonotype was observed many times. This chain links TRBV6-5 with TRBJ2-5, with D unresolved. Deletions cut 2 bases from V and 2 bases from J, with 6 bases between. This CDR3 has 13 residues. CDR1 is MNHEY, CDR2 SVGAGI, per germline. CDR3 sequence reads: CASSYRTQETQYF. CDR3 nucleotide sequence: TGTGCCAGCAGTTACCGCACGCAAGAGACCCAGTACTTC.

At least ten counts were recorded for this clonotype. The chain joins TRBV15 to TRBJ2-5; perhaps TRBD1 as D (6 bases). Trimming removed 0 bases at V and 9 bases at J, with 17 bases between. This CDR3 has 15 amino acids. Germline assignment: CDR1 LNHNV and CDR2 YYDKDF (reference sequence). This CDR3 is CATSRDGDIMGPQYF. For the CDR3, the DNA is TGTGCCACCAGCAGAGATGGGGACATCATGGGGCCCCAGTACTTC.

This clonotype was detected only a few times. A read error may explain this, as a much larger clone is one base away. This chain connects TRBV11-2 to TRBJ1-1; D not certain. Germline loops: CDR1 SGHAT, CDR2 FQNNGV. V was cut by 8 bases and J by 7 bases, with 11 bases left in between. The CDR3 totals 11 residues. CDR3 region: CASGSPVEAFF. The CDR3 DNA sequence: TGTGCCAGCGGCTCTCCGGTTGAAGCTTTCTTT.

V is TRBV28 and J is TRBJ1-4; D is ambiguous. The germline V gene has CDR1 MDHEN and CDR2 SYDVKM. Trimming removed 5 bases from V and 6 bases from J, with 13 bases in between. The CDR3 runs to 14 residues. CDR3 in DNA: TGTGCCAGCAGTGGACCGAGCGGATATGAAAAACTGTTTTTT. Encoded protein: CASSGPSGYEKLFF.

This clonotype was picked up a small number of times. The DNA for the CDR3 is TGTGCCATCAGCGACGCACTAGCGGGCGGTCGGGAGACCCAGTACTTC. Translated: CAISDALAGGRETQYF. V and J are TRBV10-3 and TRBJ2-5; TRBD2 agrees at 9 bases. The germline CDR1 and CDR2 sequences are ENHRY and SYGVKD. The CDR3 length is 16 residues. V dropped 6 bases and J dropped 5; count of bases not matched to a gene: 13.

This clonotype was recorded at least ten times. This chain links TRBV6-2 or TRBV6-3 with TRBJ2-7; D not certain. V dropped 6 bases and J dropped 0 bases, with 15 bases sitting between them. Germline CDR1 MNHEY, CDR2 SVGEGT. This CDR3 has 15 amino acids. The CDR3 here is CASRTLYSHSYEQYF. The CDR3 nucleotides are TGTGCCAGCAGAACACTGTACAGTCACTCCTACGAGCAGTACTTC.

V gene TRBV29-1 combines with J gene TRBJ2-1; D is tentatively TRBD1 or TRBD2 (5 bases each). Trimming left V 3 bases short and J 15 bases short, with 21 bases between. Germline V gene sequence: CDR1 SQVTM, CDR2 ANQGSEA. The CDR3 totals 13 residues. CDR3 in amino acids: CSVDGPGRLFPFF. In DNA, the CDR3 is TGCAGCGTTGATGGCCCGGGACGACTCTTCCCGTTCTTC.

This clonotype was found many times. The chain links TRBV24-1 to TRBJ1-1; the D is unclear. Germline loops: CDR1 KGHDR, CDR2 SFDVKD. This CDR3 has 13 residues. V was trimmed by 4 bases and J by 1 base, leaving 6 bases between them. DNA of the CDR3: TGTGCCACCAGTGACAGCCAGAACACTGAAGCTTTCTTT. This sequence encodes CATSDSQNTEAFF.

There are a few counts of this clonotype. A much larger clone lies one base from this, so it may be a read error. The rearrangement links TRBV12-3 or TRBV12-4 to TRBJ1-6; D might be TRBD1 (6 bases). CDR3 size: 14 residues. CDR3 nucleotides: TGTGCCGGCAGTGACCGGACAGCAAATTCACCCCTCCACTTT. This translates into CAGSDRTANSPLHF.

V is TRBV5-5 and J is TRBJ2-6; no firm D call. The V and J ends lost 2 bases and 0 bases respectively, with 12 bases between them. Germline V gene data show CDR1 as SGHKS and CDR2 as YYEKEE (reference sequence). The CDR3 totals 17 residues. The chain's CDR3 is CASSFSPGSSGANVLTF. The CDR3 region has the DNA TGTGCCAGCAGCTTTTCGCCAGGTAGCTCTGGGGCCAACGTCCTGACTTTC.

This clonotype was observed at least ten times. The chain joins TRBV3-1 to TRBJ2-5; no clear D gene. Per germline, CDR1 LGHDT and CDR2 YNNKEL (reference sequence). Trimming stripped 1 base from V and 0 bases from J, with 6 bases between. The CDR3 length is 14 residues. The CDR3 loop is CASSQVSHQETQYF. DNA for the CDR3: TGTGCCAGCAGCCAAGTATCACACCAAGAGACCCAGTACTTC.

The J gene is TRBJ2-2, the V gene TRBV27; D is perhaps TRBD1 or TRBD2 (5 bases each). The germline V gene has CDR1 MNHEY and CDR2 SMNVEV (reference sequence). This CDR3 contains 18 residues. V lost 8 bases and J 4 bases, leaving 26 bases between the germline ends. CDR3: CASGLWGTGGGRTGELFF. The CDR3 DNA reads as TGTGCCAGCGGGTTGTGGGGAACAGGAGGTGGTCGCACCGGGGAGCTGTTTTTT.

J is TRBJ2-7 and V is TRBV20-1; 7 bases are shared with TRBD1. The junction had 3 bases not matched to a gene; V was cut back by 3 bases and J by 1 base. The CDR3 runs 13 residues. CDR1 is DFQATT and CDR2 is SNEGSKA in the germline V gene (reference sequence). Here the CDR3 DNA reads TGCAGTGCTAGCAAGGGGGCATCCTACGAGCAGTACTTC. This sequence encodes CSASKGASYEQYF.

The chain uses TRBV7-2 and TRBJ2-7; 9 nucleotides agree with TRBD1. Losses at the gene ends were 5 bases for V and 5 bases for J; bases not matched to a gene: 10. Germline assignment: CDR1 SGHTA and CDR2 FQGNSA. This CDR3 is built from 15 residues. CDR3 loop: CASSRTGGFLHEQYF. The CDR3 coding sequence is TGTGCCAGCAGCCGAACAGGGGGCTTTCTCCACGAGCAGTACTTC.

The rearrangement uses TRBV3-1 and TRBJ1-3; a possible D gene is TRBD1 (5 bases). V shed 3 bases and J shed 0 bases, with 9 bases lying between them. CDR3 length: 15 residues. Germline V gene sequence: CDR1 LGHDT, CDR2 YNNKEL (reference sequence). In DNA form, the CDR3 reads TGTGCCAGCAGCCACGGGGCTCTCTCTGGAAACACCATATATTTT. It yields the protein CASSHGALSGNTIYF.

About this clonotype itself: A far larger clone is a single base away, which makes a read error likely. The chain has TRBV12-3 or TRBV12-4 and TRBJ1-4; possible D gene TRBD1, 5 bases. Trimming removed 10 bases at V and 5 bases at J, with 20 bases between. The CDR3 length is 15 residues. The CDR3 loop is CATKLDGGPNEKLFF. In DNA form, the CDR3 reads TGTGCCACCAAATTAGACGGGGGACCCAATGAAAAACTGTTTTTT.

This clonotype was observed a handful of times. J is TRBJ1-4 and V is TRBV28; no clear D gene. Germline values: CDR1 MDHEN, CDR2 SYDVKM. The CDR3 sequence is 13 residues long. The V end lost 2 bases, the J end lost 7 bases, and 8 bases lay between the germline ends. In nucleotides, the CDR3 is TGTGCCAGCAGTTTAGGGTTTCTTGAAAAACTGTTTTTT. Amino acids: CASSLGFLEKLFF. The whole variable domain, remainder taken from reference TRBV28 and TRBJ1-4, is DVKVTQSSRYLVKRTGEKVFLECVQDMDHENMFWYRQDPGLGLRLIYFSYDVKMKEKGDIPEGYSVSREKKERFSLILESASTNQTSMYLCASSLGFLEKLFFGSGTQLSVL.

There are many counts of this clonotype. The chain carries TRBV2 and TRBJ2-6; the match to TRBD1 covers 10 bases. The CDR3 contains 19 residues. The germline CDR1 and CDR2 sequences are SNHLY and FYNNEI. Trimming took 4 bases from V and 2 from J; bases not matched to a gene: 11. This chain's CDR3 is CASSVTQGTGDAGANVLTF. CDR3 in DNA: TGTGCCAGCAGTGTGACTCAAGGGACAGGGGACGCTGGGGCCAACGTCCTGACTTTC.

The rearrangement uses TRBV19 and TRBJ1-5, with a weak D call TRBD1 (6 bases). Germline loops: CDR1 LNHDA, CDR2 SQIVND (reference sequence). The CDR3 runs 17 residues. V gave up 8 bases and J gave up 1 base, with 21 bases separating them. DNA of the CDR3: TGTGCCAGTGCTCCGATCTGGACAGAACCAAGCAATCAGCCCCAGCATTTT. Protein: CASAPIWTEPSNQPQHF.

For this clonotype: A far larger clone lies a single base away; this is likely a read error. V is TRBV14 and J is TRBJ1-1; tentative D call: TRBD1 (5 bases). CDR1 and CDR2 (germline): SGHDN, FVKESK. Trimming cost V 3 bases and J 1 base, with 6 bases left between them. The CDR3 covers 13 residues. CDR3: CASSQDTNTEAFF. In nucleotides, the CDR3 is TGTGCCAGCAGCCAGGACACGAACACTGAAGCTTTCTTT.

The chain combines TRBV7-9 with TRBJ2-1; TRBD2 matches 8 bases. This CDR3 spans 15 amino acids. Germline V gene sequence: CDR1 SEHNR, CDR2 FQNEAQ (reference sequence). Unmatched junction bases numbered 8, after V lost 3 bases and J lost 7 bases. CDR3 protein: CASSFTGGPGNEQFF. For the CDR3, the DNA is TGTGCCAGCAGCTTCACGGGAGGGCCGGGGAATGAGCAGTTCTTC.

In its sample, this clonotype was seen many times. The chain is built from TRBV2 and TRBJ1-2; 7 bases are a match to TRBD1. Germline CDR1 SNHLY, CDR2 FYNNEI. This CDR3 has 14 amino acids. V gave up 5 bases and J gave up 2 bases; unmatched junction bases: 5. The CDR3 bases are TGTGCCAGCAGTTCCGGACAGGACAACTATGGCTACACCTTC. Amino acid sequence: CASSSGQDNYGYTF.